These 16 T cell receptor beta chains originate from one sample sequenced in a study of cytomegalovirus exposure and HLA in healthy donors (dated by TCRdb to 2016 to 2017). Library generation was performed with the immunoSEQ multiplex PCR assay. For the multiplex PCR, a mixture combining 60 forward primers for TCR Vbeta segments and 13 reverse primers for TCR Jbeta segments was used. The source is immuneACCESS, and TCRdb retained only in-frame sequences with V and J called. Part of the clones is not carried over; for the studies checked, unresolved V genes explain less than half of this, and the remainder is unexplained. This sample lists some 190,000 clones; 75% to 85% were detected once. The ten largest clonotypes hold about 1.5% of the sample. The sample taken for sequencing was PBMCs. Receptor source: a man aged 18 to 35 in good health and CMV-seronegative.

This sequence joins TRBV6-5 and TRBJ1-6; D is unclear. V dropped 4 bases and J dropped 7 bases, with 14 bases sitting between them. The CDR3 consists of 15 residues. In germline, CDR1 is MNHEY, CDR2 SVGAGI. The CDR3 DNA is TGTGCCAGCAGTTTCGCCGCCAGGTGGAATTCACCCCTCCACTTT. This gives the protein CASSFAARWNSPLHF.

The chain has TRBV7-9 and TRBJ2-6; possible D gene TRBD1, 5 bases. The CDR3 has 15 amino acids. Germline loops: CDR1 SEHNR, CDR2 FQNEAQ (reference sequence). V shed 5 bases and J shed 1 base, with 9 bases lying between them. The CDR3 protein is CASSKGASGANVLTF. Written as DNA, the CDR3 is TGTGCCAGCAGCAAAGGGGCATCTGGGGCCAACGTCCTGACTTTC.

The chain recombines TRBV27 with TRBJ1-6; D is unresolved. Germline lookup yields CDR1 MNHEY and CDR2 SMNVEV (reference sequence). The CDR3 is made up of 15 amino acids. Trimming cost V 6 bases and J 9 bases, with 18 bases left between them. The CDR3 sequence: CASSEVVGVASPLHF. The CDR3 coding sequence is TGTGCCAGCAGCGAGGTGGTGGGTGTAGCTTCACCCCTCCACTTT.

V gene TRBV11-2 combines with J gene TRBJ2-2, with 10 bases matching TRBD2. V shed 3 bases and J 5 bases; nucleotides not matched to a gene: 3. CDR1 and CDR2 (germline): SGHAT, FQNNGV. The CDR3 runs to 15 residues. The CDR3: CASSLTSGLTGELFF. Written as DNA, the CDR3 is TGTGCCAGCAGCTTGACTAGCGGGTTGACCGGGGAGCTGTTTTTT. Using reference TRBV11-2 and TRBJ2-2 for the parts outside the CDR3, the full variable domain is EAGVAQSPRYKIIEKRQSVAFWCNPISGHATLYWYQQILGQGPKLLIQFQNNGVVDDSQLPKDRFSAERLKGVDSTLKIQPAKLEDSAVYLCASSLTSGLTGELFFGEGSRLTVL.

The V call is TRBV9, the J call TRBJ2-5, with 9 positions matching TRBD2. The CDR3 totals 15 residues. CDR1 SGDLS and CDR2 YYNGEE come from the germline V gene. Unmatched junction bases numbered 12, after V lost 7 bases and J lost 5 bases. CDR3 region: CASGREGAIMETQYF. The CDR3 DNA reads as TGTGCCAGCGGGCGGGAGGGCGCGATCATGGAGACCCAGTACTTC.

The CDR3 sequence: CASSRGLGVSRRREDYGYTF. The CDR3, as DNA: TGCGCCAGCAGCCGTGGCCTCGGGGTTTCGCGTCGGAGGGAGGACTATGGCTACACCTTC. The V call is TRBV4-1, the J call TRBJ1-2, with D hard to call. Trimming removed 4 bases from V and 3 bases from J, with 30 bases in between. Germline V gene sequence: CDR1 MGHRA, CDR2 YSYEKL. This CDR3 contains 20 residues.

The sample holds one count of this clone. The chain has TRBV9 and TRBJ2-1; D perhaps matches TRBD2 (7 bases). Germline V CDR1 and CDR2: SGDLS, YYNGEE. The V end lost 6 bases, the J end lost 2 bases, and 18 bases lay between the germline ends. The CDR3 is 16 residues long. CDR3 in amino acids: CASNRLGGATYNEQFF. The CDR3 nucleotides are TGTGCCAGCAACCGGCTAGGGGGGGCGACCTACAATGAGCAGTTCTTC.

This chain links TRBV28 with TRBJ1-1; weak D call: TRBD1 (6 bases). Trimming left V 3 bases short and J 7 bases short, with 12 bases between. Germline V lookup: CDR1 MDHEN, CDR2 SYDVKM. The CDR3 runs 13 residues. CDR3: CASSFIEQGEAFF. Written as DNA, the CDR3 is TGTGCCAGCAGTTTTATTGAACAGGGTGAAGCTTTCTTT.

This clone was seen only once. The chain carries TRBV7-2 and TRBJ1-5, with D maybe TRBD1 (6 bases). Trimming left V 5 bases short and J 7 bases short, with 18 bases between. Germline V gene data show CDR1 as SGHTA and CDR2 as FQGNSA. The CDR3 runs to 15 residues. The CDR3 loop is CASSLTGLGGQPQHF. In DNA form, the CDR3 reads TGTGCCAGCAGCCTCACAGGGCTCGGGGGGCAGCCCCAGCATTTT. Full variable domain (remainder filled in from reference TRBV7-2 and TRBJ1-5): GAGVSQSPSNKVTEKGKDVELRCDPISGHTALYWYRQSLGQGLEFLIYFQGNSAPDKSGLPSDRFSAERTGGSVSTLTIQRTQQEDSAVYLCASSLTGLGGQPQHFGDGTRLSIL.

V is TRBV29-1 and J is TRBJ2-2, with 14 bases aligning to TRBD2. The germline gives CDR1 SQVTM, CDR2 ANQGSEA. J gave up 7 bases and V 6 bases, and 10 bases lay outside the gene matches. CDR3 length equals 16 residues. DNA for the CDR3: TGCAGCGTCCCCGGGACTAGCGGGAGTAGAAACGGGGAGCTGTTTTTT. This gives the protein CSVPGTSGSRNGELFF.

The gene calls are TRBV7-9 and TRBJ2-4, with a tentative D call TRBD1 (5 bases). The CDR3 sequence is 14 residues long. V was clipped by 5 bases and J by 8 bases, with 16 bases between them. CDR1 is SEHNR and CDR2 is FQNEAQ in the germline V gene (reference sequence). CDR3: CASSTRTGADIQYF. The CDR3 DNA reads as TGTGCCAGCAGCACCCGTACTGGGGCGGACATTCAGTACTTC.

J is TRBJ2-5 and V is TRBV30; possibly TRBD2 for D (5 bases). The ends were cut back, 0 bases at V and 5 bases at J, with 16 bases in the middle. The CDR3 extends over 15 amino acids. Germline V gene lookup returns CDR1 GTSNPN and CDR2 SVGIG (reference sequence). CDR3: CAWSVGSASGETQYF. DNA of the CDR3: TGTGCCTGGAGTGTAGGTAGCGCGAGTGGGGAGACCCAGTACTTC. The whole variable domain, remainder taken from reference TRBV30 and TRBJ2-5, is SQTIHQWPATLVQPVGSPLSLECTVEGTSNPNLYWYRQAAGRGLQLLFYSVGIGQISSEVPQNLSASRPQDRQFILSSKKLLLSDSGFYLCAWSVGSASGETQYFGPGTRLLVL.

Here the CDR3 reads CASSYDAGMGYTF. CDR3 in DNA: TGTGCCAGCAGTTACGATGCGGGGATGGGCTACACCTTC. This rearrangement joins TRBV6-5 to TRBJ1-2; D gene ambiguous. The V end lost 2 bases, the J end lost 8 bases, and 12 bases lay between the germline ends. CDR3 length: 13 residues. Germline CDR1 MNHEY, CDR2 SVGAGI.

CDR3: CASSAPVGGAIDTQYF. As DNA, the CDR3 is TGTGCCAGCAGTGCTCCCGTAGGGGGGGCCATAGATACGCAGTATTTT. The rearrangement joins TRBV6-1 to TRBJ2-3; weak D call: TRBD2 (7 bases). V was trimmed by 4 bases and J by 5 bases, leaving 19 bases between them. The CDR3 length is 16 residues. The germline CDR1 and CDR2 sequences are MNHNS and SASEGT.

The chain links TRBV6-1 to TRBJ2-7; possibly TRBD1 for D (5 bases). Germline V CDR1 and CDR2: MNHNS, SASEGT. This CDR3 is 12 amino acids long. V was pared by 6 bases and J by 3 bases, with 9 bases between. CDR3 sequence: CASSRTRYEQYF. In DNA, the CDR3 is TGTGCCAGCAGCCGGACACGCTACGAGCAGTACTTC.

This clone was observed once. The chain is built from TRBV4-2 and TRBJ1-1; D call uncertain. Germline CDR1 LGHNA, CDR2 YNFKEQ. There are 15 residues in the CDR3. Trimming took 2 bases from V and 1 from J, leaving 11 bases between them. CDR3 residues: CASSQLRTENTEAFF. Here the CDR3 DNA reads TGTGCCAGCAGCCAACTTAGAACCGAGAACACTGAAGCTTTCTTT.